What follows are 3 T cell receptor beta chains derived from one specimen sequenced in a study of T cells after yellow fever vaccination. One entry per CDR3 protein results from TCRdb running MiXCR on the 5' RACE reads. The sample includes around 350,000 distinct CDR3 sequences, around a tenth of them seen just once. Sequenced here: PBMCs, sampled on the day of the first yellow fever vaccination. Receptor source: a young man who received the YFV17D yellow fever vaccine.

This chain links TRBV10-3 with TRBJ2-5; TRBD1 agrees at 8 bases. J lost 4 bases, V lost 4 bases, and 5 bases had no gene match. Per the germline V gene, CDR1 is ENHRY and CDR2 is SYGVKD. The length of the CDR3 is 14 residues. The CDR3 protein is CAISGIQGGETQYF. The CDR3 coding sequence is TGTGCCATCAGTGGCATACAGGGGGGAGAGACCCAGTACTTC.

This clonotype has more than one count but fewer than ten. This chain uses TRBV28 with TRBJ2-4; tentatively, D is TRBD2 (5 bases). Germline assignment: CDR1 MDHEN and CDR2 SYDVKM. V shed 5 bases and J shed 8 bases, with 16 bases lying between them. The CDR3 is 14 residues long. As DNA, the CDR3 is TGTGCCAGCAGTCTTCTAGGACTGCGCGACATTCAGTACTTC. Translation gives CASSLLGLRDIQYF. The whole variable domain, remainder taken from reference TRBV28 and TRBJ2-4, is DVKVTQSSRYLVKRTGEKVFLECVQDMDHENMFWYRQDPGLGLRLIYFSYDVKMKEKGDIPEGYSVSREKKERFSLILESASTNQTSMYLCASSLLGLRDIQYFGAGTRLSVL.

The V and J genes are TRBV12-3 or TRBV12-4 and TRBJ1-1; TRBD1 might be the D (6 bases). Trimming took off 3 bases at V and 1 base at J, with 9 bases between the two ends. The CDR3 runs to 14 residues. The CDR3 bases are TGTGCCAGCAGTTTGGGACACCGGAACACTGAAGCTTTCTTT. Amino acids: CASSLGHRNTEAFF.